The present TCR beta chain was sequenced within a study of cytomegalovirus exposure and HLA in healthy donors. Study-wide points: Being productive about 87% or about 30% of the time was typical of most TCR beta V segments in an earlier analysis. TCR beta chain V- and J-gene trimming was linked, in a later analysis, to a missense variant in DCLRE1C. The study designated about 160 TCR beta chains cytomegalovirus-associated.

Comments on this clone: Its antigen is not known.

Vbeta (60) and Jbeta (13) primers were used in the PCR. Repertoires were generated with immunoSEQ multiplex PCR, while TCRdb's copy carries only in-frame clones and drops some. The sample shows 150,000 to 200,000 clones, roughly 80% of them seen only once. Input material: PBMCs. The source of this sequence is a woman between 18 and 29 years old in good health and CMV-seronegative.

CDR3: CSVEDQRSRIYGYTF. Here the CDR3 DNA reads TGCAGCGTTGAAGATCAAAGGTCGCGGATCTATGGCTACACCTTC. The V and J genes are TRBV29-1 and TRBJ1-2; D remains ambiguous. The ends were cut back, 0 bases at V and 4 bases at J, with 15 bases in the middle. CDR3 length equals 15 residues. Germline V gene sequence: CDR1 SQVTM, CDR2 ANQGSEA.